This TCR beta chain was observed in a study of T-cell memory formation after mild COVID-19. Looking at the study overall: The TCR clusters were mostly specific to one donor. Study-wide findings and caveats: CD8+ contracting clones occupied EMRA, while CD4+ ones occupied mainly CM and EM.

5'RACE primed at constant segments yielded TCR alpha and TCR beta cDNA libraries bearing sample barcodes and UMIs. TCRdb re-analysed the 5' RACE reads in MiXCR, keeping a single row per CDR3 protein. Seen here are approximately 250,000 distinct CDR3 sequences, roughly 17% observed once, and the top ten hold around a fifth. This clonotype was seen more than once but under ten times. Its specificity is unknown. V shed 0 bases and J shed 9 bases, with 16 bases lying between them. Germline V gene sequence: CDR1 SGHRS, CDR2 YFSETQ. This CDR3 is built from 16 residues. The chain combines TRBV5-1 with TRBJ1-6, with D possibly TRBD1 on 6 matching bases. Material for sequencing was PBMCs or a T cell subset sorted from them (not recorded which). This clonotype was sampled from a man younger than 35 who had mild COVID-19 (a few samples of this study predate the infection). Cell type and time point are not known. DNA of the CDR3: TGCGCCAGCAGCTTGGGAACGGGGGGCGACGGTTCACCCCTCCACTTT. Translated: CASSLGTGGDGSPLHF. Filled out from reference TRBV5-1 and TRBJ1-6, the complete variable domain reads KAGVTQTPRYLIKTRGQQVTLSCSPISGHRSVSWYQQTPGQGLQFLFEYFSETQRNKGNFPGRFSGRQFSNSRSEMNVSTLELGDSALYLCASSLGTGGDGSPLHFGNGTRLTVT.